This record looks at one T cell receptor beta chain sequence and its context. Its antigen is still unknown. V lost 10 bases and J 7 bases, leaving 28 bases between the germline ends. Per the germline V gene, CDR1 is MDHEN and CDR2 is SYDVKM. This CDR3 has 16 residues. The source of the sample is a study of T cell responses to AZD1222 COVID-19 vaccine. Study findings and constraints: Among vaccine-associated CD4 TCRs, coverage spanned spike, with dominance at 160-218 and 743-854. AZD1222 recipients seropositive at baseline numbered only five or six. There were mostly white British donors and more females than males, and clonal diversity was possibly underestimated.

Generated by immunoSEQ multiplex PCR, the TCRdb table keeps only in-frame clones and is missing some. The data contain about 53,000 clones, over 80% of them seen just once; the ten biggest clones take up 2% to 3%. The chain links TRBV28 to TRBJ1-2, with a weak D call TRBD1 (5 bases). The specimen comprised peripheral blood, sampled 28 days after the second AZD1222 dose. This sequence originates from an adult who received the AZD1222 COVID-19 vaccine. The CDR3 DNA reads TGTGCCATCCCTCAGTTTGGGGGAGGCAGGGCGGGTGGCTACACCTTC. It is translated as CAIPQFGGGRAGGYTF.